This TCR beta chain was identified in a study of CD8 T cells in Susac syndrome (dated by TCRdb to about 2019). About the full investigation: Whether CD8+ T cell activation and differentiation in Susac syndrome was antigen driven was tested using repertoire sequencing. CD8+ T cell repertoire clonality was compared between some 13 healthy donors, approximately 14 Susac syndrome patients and 15 multiple sclerosis patients. General conclusions and limits of the study: The TCR sequencing and HLA analysis was acknowledged to have included a relatively small number of individuals.

RNA was extracted with the RNeasy kit and roughly 0.5 to 1 ug was reverse transcribed using random hexamers. The immunoSEQ multiplex PCR assay, which covers 54 Vbeta and 13 Jbeta segments, was used to amplify TCR beta CDR3 regions. Bias from PCR amplification was corrected by using a synthetic template baseline for primer optimization and for computational correction. As for the authors' bioinformatics: Reads were annotated to V, D and J genes per IMGT and analyzed with immunoSEQ Analyzer, keeping only productive sequences. Clonality was computed as one minus Shannon entropy normalized by log2 of the number of productive unique sequences. For each patient and control, public and private clones were evaluated within the 100 most prevalent clones. Clones were defined as Susac-specific when absent from the healthy and MS cohorts, from about a thousand published viral clones and from other ImmuneACCESS disease sequences. Using fastp at Q25 and MiXCR, TCRdb reprocessed the public reads and kept productive beta chains. Identical CDR3 proteins give one entry, which carries the most common genes and DNA. These V and J calls are TCRdb output, not the study's own analysis. Present in this sample are roughly 28,000 distinct CDR3 sequences, 94% of which were seen just once. The ten largest clones represent roughly 0.28% of the sample.

High-throughput TCR beta sequencing profiled peripheral blood CD8+ and CD4+ T cells from healthy donors, Susac syndrome patients and multiple sclerosis patients. The healthy donors served as controls matched for age and sex. Bulk CD8+ and CD4+ T cells were purified magnetically by negative isolation, whereas CD8+ TEMRA cells were enriched by FACS. Blood was collected in EDTA tubes and processed within 24 hours, with PBMCs isolated through density gradient centrifugation. PBMCs intended for TCR sequencing were cryopreserved in liquid nitrogen and thawed later in a water bath at 37 degrees C. A purity of at least 90% was achieved for sorted or isolated CD4+, CD8+ and CD8+ TEMRA cells. As for this clonotype: The antigen it binds to is not known. Qualities for individual bases were not recorded, and no much larger clone is one base off.

The CDR3 goes from the cysteine to the phenylalanine over 17 residues. Only the CDR3 portion is preserved as DNA: 51 bases, with reading frame beginning at the first base. The germline V gene (reference sequence) gives CDR1 as DFQATT and CDR2 as SNEGSKA. Trimming leaves V shorter by 3 bases and J shorter by 5 bases, with the junction holding 17 bases beyond the gene matches. Input material: CD8+ T cells from PBMCs. The origin of this receptor is a human donor in good health. This sequence uses TRBV20-1 and TRBJ2-7; 9 bases in the middle match TRBD1. The DNA reads TGCAGTGCTAGTCCTTTCTCTCCCGGGACAGGGTCCCACGAGCAGTACTTC. Its protein product is CSASPFSPGTGSHEQYF.